This T cell receptor beta chain emerged from a study of long-term antiretroviral therapy in people with HIV. Only United States sites treated participants with HIV. The length of the CDR3 is 16 residues. Trimming at V came to 2 bases and at J to 8 bases, leaving 14 bases not matched to a gene. Germline-derived CDR1 and CDR2 are SGHNT and YYREEE (reference sequence). This clone appeared a few times. Run at survey level, the immunoSEQ assay was version v3.0. Generated by immunoSEQ multiplex PCR, the TCRdb table keeps only in-frame clones and is missing some. Among fewer than 35,000 clones listed, around 86% were seen once.

The input for sequencing was unsorted PBMCs, taken 2.9 years after starting antiretroviral therapy. The clonotype was recovered from a middle-aged man with HIV. V gene TRBV5-4 combines with J gene TRBJ1-2; 8 bases match TRBD1. As DNA, the CDR3 is TGTGCCAGCAGCTTTTCAGGGGGCGCGGGAGGTTGGGGCTACACCTTC. As protein: CASSFSGGAGGWGYTF.